What follows describes a single T cell receptor beta chain. This entry is derived from a study of control samples from healthy donors and cancer patients. Here immunoSEQ multiplex PCR was the method, and the copy in TCRdb shows in-frame clones only, minus some. The sample shows some 150,000 clones, approximately 94% of them seen only once. The germline gives CDR1 MGHDK, CDR2 SYGVNS. V shed 0 bases and J 6 bases; nucleotides not matched to a gene: 11. There are 17 residues in the CDR3. The origin of this receptor is a man aged 35 to 55 in good health. This chain connects TRBV25-1 to TRBJ2-1; 7 bases agree with TRBD2. The sequenced sample was blood. DNA for the CDR3: TGTGCCAGCAGTGAATACCCGTCTAGCGGTGTGTCCAATGAGCAGTTCTTC. This encodes CASSEYPSSGVSNEQFF.